The clone carrying this TCR beta chain was counted a few times. This CDR3 comprises 14 residues. The germline V and J ends were trimmed by 1 base and 6 bases, with 10 bases remaining between them. The V gene's germline CDR1 is LNHNV and CDR2 YYDKDF (reference sequence). MiXCR was run by TCRdb on the 5' RACE reads, yielding one entry per CDR3 protein. The sample holds about 82,000 distinct CDR3 sequences; roughly 13% are singletons and the top ten take less than 45%. The data belong to a study of T-cell memory formation after mild COVID-19. The clonotype was recovered from a young man who had mild COVID-19 (a few samples of this study predate the infection). Cell type and time point are not known. The rearrangement links TRBV15 to TRBJ2-1, with D hard to call. The sample comprised PBMCs or a T cell subset sorted from them (not recorded which). For the CDR3, the DNA is TGTGCCACCAGCAGAGCCCTCGGACGCAATGAGCAGTTCTTC. Protein: CATSRALGRNEQFF.